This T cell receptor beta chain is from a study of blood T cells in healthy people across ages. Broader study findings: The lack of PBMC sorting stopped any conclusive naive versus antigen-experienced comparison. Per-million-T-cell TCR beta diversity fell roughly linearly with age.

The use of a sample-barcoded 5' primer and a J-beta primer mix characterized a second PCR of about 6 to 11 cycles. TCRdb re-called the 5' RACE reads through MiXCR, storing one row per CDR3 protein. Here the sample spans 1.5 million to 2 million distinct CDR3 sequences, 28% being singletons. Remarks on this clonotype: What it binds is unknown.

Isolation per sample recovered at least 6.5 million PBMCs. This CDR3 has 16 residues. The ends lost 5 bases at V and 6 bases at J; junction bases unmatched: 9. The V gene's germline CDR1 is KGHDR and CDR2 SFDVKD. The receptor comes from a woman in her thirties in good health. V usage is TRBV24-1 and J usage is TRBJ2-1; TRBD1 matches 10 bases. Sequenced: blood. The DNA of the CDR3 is TGTGCCACCAGTGCCTCCGGGACAGGGGCCGTCAATGAGCAGTTCTTC. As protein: CATSASGTGAVNEQFF.